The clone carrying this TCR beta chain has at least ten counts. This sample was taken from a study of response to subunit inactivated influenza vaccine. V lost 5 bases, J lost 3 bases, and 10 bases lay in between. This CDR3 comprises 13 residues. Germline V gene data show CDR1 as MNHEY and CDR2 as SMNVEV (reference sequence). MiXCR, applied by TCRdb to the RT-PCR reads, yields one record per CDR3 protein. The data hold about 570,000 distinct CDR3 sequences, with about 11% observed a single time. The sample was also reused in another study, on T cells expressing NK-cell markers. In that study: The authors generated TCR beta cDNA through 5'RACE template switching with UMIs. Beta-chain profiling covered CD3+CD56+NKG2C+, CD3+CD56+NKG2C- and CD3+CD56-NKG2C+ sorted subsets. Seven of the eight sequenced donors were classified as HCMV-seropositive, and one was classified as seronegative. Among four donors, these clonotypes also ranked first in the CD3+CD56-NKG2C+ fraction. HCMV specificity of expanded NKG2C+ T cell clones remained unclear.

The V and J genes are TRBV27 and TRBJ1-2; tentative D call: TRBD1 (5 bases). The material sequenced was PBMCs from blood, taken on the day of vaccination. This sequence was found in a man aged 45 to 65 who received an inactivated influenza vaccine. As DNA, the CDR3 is TGTGCCAGCAGTCCCGACAGTTACTATGGCTACACCTTC. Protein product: CASSPDSYYGYTF.